A selection of T cell receptor beta chains follows, all from one sample in a study of shared clonotypes between healthy human individuals. The table came from immunoSEQ multiplex PCR; TCRdb's copy has only in-frame clones and leaves some out. The data hold 700,000 to 950,000 clones, with approximately 96% observed a single time. Input material: naive CD8+ T cells sorted from blood. All receptors come from a man aged 30-40 years in good health. The CDR3 runs from the conserved cysteine through the conserved F or W. A D gene is named only where the DNA matches it firmly. Clone size, where shown, is once, few, many, or a class for clones that have expanded.

>TRBD1|-|TRBJ2-5|TRBV28
CASRPTGFGPGETQYF
TGTGCCAGCAGGCCGACAGGGTTTGGCCCTGGGGAGACCCAGTACTTC
>TRBD2|-|TRBJ2-7|TRBV27
CASSFGSGNHEQYF
TGTGCCAGCAGTTTCGGTAGCGGGAACCACGAGCAGTACTTC
>TRBD2|-|TRBJ2-1|TRBV27
CASSPGLAGAVEQFF
TGTGCCAGCAGCCCGGGACTAGCGGGAGCGGTTGAGCAGTTCTTC
>-|-|TRBJ2-1|TRBV6-5
CASSSRQGGNEQFF
TGTGCCAGCAGTAGTCGACAGGGAGGCAATGAGCAGTTCTTC
>TRBD2|-|TRBJ2-3|TRBV27
CASSETGGLSTDTQYF
TGTGCCAGCAGTGAAACGGGGGGACTTAGCACAGATACGCAGTATTTT
>-|once|TRBJ2-7|TRBV19
CASSPGPGGSTYEQYF
TGTGCCAGTAGTCCAGGGCCGGGGGGCAGTACCTACGAGCAGTACTTC
>-|-|TRBJ2-1|TRBV29-1
CSGRRVMDEQFF
TGCAGCGGGAGGAGGGTTATGGATGAGCAGTTCTTC
>TRBD2|-|TRBJ2-1|TRBV29-1
CSAQGGLAESYNEQFF
TGCAGCGCCCAAGGAGGACTAGCGGAGTCCTACAATGAGCAGTTCTTC
>TRBD2|-|TRBJ2-7|TRBV2
CASSEFPGGPSSYEQYF
TGTGCCAGCAGTGAATTTCCGGGAGGGCCGTCCTCCTACGAGCAGTACTTC
>TRBD1|-|TRBJ1-5|TRBV27
CASSWTGGNQPQHF
TGTGCCAGCAGTTGGACAGGGGGCAATCAGCCCCAGCATTTT
>-|-|TRBJ1-5|TRBV5-8
CASSPQGFSNQPQHF
TGTGCCAGCAGTCCCCAGGGTTTTAGCAATCAGCCCCAGCATTTT
>-|-|TRBJ1-1|TRBV6-1
CASIVMTEAFF
TGTGCCAGCATCGTGATGACTGAAGCTTTCTTT
>-|-|TRBJ2-1|TRBV7-8
CASSFPGARGYYNEQFF
TGTGCCAGCAGCTTCCCGGGGGCTCGGGGTTACTACAATGAGCAGTTCTTC
>-|-|TRBJ1-2|TRBV19
CASSVDSVYGYTF
TGTGCCAGTAGTGTGGACAGCGTCTATGGCTACACCTTC